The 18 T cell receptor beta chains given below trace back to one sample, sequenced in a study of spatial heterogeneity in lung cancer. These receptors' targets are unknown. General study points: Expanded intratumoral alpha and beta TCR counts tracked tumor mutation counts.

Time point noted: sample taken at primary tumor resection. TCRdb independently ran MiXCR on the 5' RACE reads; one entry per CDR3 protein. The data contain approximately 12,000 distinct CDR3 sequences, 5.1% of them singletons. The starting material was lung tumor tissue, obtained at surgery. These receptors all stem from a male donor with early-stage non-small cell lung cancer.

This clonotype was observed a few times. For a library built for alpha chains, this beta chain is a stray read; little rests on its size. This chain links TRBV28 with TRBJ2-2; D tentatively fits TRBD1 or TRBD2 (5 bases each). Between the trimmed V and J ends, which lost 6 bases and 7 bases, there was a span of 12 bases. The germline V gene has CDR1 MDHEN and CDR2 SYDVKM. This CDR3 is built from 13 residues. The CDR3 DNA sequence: TGTGCCAGCAGCCCCTGGGGGTACGGGGAGCTGTTTTTT. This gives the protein CASSPWGYGELFF.

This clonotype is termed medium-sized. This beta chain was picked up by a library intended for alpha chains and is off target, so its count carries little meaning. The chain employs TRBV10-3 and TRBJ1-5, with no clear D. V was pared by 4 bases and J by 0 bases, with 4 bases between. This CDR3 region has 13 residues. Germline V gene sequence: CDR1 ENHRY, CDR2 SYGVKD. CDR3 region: CAISGSSNQPQHF. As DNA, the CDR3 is TGTGCCATCAGTGGATCTAGCAATCAGCCCCAGCATTTT.

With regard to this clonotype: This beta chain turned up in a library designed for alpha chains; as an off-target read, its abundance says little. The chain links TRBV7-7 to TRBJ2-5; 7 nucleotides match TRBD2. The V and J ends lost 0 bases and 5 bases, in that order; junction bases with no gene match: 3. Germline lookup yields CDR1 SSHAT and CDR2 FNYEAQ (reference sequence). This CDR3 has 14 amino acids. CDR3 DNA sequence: TGTGCCAGCAGCTTAGCAATCGGGGGGGAGACCCAGTACTTC. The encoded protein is CASSLAIGGETQYF.

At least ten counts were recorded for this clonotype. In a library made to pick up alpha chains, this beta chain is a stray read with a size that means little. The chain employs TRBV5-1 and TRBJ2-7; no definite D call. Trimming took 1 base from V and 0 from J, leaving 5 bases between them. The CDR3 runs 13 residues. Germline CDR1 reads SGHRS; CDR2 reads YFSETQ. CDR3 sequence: CASSLRLSYEQYF. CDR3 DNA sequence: TGCGCCAGCAGCTTGCGACTCTCCTACGAGCAGTACTTC.

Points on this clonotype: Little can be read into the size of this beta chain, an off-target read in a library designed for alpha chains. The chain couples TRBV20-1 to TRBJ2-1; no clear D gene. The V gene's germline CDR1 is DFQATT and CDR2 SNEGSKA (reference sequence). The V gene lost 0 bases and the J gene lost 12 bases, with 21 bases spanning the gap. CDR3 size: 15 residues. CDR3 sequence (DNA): TGCAGTGCTAGAGATTCACTTTCAACAGCTTCAGGGCAGTTCTTC. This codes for CSARDSLSTASGQFF.

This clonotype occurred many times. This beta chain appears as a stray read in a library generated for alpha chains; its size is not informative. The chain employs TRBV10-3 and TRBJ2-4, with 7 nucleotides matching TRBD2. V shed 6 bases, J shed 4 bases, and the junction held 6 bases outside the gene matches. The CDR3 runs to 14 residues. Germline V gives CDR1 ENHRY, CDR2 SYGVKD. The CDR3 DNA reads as TGTGCCATCAGCCCGGGAGGCAGTAAAAACATTCAGTACTTC. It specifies CAISPGGSKNIQYF.

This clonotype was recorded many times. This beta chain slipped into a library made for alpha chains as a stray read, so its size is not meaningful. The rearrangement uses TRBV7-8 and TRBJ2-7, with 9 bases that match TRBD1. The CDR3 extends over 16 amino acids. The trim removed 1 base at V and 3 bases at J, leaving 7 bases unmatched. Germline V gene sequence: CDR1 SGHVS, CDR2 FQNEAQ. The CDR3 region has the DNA TGTGCCAGCAGCTTAGAAACAAAGACAGGGGGCTACGAGCAGTACTTC. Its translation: CASSLETKTGGYEQYF. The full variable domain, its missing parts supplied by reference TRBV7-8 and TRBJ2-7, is GAGVSQSPRYKVAKRGQDVALRCDPISGHVSLFWYQQALGQGPEFLTYFQNEAQLDKSGLPSDRFFAERPEGSVSTLKIQRTQQEDSAVYLCASSLETKTGGYEQYFGPGTRLTVT.

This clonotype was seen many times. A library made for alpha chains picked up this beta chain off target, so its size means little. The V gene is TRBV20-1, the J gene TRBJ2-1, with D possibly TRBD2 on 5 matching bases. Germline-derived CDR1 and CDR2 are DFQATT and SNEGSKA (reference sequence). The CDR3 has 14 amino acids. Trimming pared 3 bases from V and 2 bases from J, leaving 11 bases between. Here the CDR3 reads CSASGVIPYNEQFF. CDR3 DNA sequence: TGCAGTGCTAGCGGGGTTATCCCCTACAATGAGCAGTTCTTC.

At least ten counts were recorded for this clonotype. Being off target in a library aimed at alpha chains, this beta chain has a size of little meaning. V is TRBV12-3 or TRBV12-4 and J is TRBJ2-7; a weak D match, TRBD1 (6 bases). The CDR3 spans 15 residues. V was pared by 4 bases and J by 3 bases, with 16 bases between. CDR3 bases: TGTGCCAGCAGTTCCACCGGGACATTGAACTACGAGCAGTACTTC. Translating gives CASSSTGTLNYEQYF.

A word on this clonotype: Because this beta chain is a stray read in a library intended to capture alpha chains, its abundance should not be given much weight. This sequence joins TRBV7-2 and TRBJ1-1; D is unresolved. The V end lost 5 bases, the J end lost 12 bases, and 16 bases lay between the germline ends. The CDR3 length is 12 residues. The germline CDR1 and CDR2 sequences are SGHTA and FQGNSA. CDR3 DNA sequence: TGTGCCAGCAGCCGTTCAGAGGGCAGGACTTTCTTT. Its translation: CASSRSEGRTFF.

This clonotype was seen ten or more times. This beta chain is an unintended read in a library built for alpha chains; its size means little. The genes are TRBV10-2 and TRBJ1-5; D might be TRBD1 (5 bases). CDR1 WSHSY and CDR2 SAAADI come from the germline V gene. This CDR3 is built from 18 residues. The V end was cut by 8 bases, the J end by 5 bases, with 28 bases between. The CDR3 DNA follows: TGCGCCAGCGGCCGGGGACCGACCGCTGCCTTGTCCGATCAGCCCCAGCATTTT. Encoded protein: CASGRGPTAALSDQPQHF.

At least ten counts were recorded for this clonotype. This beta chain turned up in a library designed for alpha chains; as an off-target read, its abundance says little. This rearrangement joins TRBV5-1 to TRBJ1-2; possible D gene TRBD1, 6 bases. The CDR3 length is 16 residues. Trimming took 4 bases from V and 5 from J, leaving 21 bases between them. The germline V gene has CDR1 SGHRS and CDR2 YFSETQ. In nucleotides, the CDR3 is TGCGCCAGCAGCCAAACGACAGGCGCCGCCCAATATGGCTACACCTTC. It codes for CASSQTTGAAQYGYTF.

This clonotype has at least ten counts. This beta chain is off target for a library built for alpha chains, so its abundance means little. CDR3 sequence: CASSSGTGETQYF. DNA for the CDR3: TGTGCCAGCAGTTCGGGGACCGGGGAGACCCAGTACTTC. The rearrangement uses TRBV6-2 or TRBV6-3 and TRBJ2-5, with D perhaps assigned TRBD1 or TRBD2 (5 bases each). This CDR3 spans 13 amino acids. Per germline, CDR1 MNHEY and CDR2 SVGEGT. Trimming took off 4 bases at V and 5 bases at J, with 11 bases between the two ends.

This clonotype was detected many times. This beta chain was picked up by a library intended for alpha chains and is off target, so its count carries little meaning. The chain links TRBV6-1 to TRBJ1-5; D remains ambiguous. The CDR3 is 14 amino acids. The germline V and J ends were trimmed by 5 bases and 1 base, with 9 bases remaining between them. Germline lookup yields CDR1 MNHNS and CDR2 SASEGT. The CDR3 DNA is TGTGCCAGCAGTCCTCAGTCCAGCAATCAGCCCCAGCATTTT. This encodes CASSPQSSNQPQHF.

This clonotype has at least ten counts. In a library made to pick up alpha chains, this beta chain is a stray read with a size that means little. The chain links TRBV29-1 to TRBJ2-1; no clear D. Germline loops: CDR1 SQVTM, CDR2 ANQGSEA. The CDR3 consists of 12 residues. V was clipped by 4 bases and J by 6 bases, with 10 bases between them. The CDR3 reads CSVGGKGNEQFF. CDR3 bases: TGCAGCGTTGGAGGCAAAGGCAATGAGCAGTTCTTC.

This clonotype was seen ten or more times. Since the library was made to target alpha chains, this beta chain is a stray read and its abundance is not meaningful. In nucleotides, the CDR3 is TGTGCCAGCAGTGAAGGGACAGGCAGCCCAGACACAGATACGCAGTATTTT. Translating gives CASSEGTGSPDTDTQYF. The V and J genes are TRBV2 and TRBJ2-3; TRBD1 aligns across 7 bases. This CDR3 spans 17 amino acids. CDR1 and CDR2 (germline): SNHLY, FYNNEI. J lost 2 bases, V lost 1 base, and 9 bases had no gene match.

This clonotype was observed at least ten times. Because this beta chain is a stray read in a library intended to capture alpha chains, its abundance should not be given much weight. CDR3 in DNA: TGTGCCAGCAGCCGTAGTCGGGTTGGAAACTACGAGCAGTACTTC. Translated: CASSRSRVGNYEQYF. The chain has TRBV12-3 or TRBV12-4 and TRBJ2-7; D is uncertain. This CDR3 has 15 amino acids. V lost 6 bases and J 3 bases, leaving 18 bases between the germline ends.

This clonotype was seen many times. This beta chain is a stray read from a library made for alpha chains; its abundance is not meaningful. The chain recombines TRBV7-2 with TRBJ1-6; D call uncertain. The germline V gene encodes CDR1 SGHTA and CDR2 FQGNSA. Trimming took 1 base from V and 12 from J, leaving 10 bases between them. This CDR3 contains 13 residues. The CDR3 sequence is CASSLGPSRPLHF. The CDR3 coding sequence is TGTGCCAGCAGCTTAGGCCCCAGTAGACCCCTCCACTTT.